This T cell receptor (beta chain) derives from a study of OX40 agonist ivuxolimab in advanced cancers. Study-wide context: Six ivuxolimab dose levels, 0.01 to 10 mg/kg, were given intravenously every 2 weeks. Hepatocellular carcinoma, melanoma, renal cell or head and neck cancer occurred in dose-escalation patients. Points from the study as a whole: At doses 0.1 to 3.0 mg/kg, CD4+ and CD8+ clones expanded. Researchers report that CD8+ T cells had, on average, more expanded clones than CD4+.

The assay was immunoSEQ multiplex PCR, and TCRdb's table has in-frame clones only and misses some. The sample records about 60,000 clones, about 89% being singletons. CDR1 and CDR2 (germline): PRHDT, FYEKMQ (reference sequence). The CDR3 runs 16 residues. V was pared by 2 bases and J by 6 bases, with 9 bases of the junction left unmatched. Remarks on this clone: Its target is not known.

This receptor was identified in an adult with an advanced solid tumor such as melanoma, head and neck, liver or kidney cancer. Specimen: CD4+ or CD8+ T cells sorted from blood, collected in a trial of the OX40 agonist ivuxolimab. The J gene is TRBJ1-2, the V gene TRBV13, with TRBD1 matching 10 bases. CDR3 in amino acids: CASSLTPRQGANGYTF. For the CDR3, the DNA is TGTGCCAGCAGCTTAACCCCAAGACAGGGGGCGAATGGCTACACCTTC.